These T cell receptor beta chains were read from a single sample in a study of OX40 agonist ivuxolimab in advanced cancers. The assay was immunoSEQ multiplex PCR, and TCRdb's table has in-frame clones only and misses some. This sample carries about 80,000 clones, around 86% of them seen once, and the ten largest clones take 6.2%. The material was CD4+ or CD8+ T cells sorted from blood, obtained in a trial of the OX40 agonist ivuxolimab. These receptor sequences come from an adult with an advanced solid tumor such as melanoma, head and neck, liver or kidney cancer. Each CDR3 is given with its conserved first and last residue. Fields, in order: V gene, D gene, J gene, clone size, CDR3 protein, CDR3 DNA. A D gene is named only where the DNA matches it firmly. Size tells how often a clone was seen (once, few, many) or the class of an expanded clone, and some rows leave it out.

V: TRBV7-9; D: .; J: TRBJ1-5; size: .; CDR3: CASSLEGAQPQHF; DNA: TGTGCCAGCAGCTTAGAAGGGGCCCAGCCCCAGCATTTT
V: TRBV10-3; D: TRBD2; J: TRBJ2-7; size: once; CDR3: CAISEPTGTSWNEQYF; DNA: TGTGCCATCAGTGAGCCGACCGGGACTAGCTGGAACGAGCAGTACTTC
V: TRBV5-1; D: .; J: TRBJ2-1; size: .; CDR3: CASSGREDGNEQFF; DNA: TGCGCCAGCAGTGGTAGGGAGGATGGGAATGAGCAGTTCTTC
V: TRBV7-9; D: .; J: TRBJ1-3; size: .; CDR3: CASSFSGVSSGNTIYF; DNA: TGTGCCAGCAGCTTTAGTGGGGTTAGCTCTGGAAACACCATATATTTT
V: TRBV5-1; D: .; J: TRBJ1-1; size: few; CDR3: CASARTENMNTEAFF; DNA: TGCGCCAGCGCAAGGACGGAAAACATGAACACTGAAGCTTTCTTT
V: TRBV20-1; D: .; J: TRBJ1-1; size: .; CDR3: CSALPTFF; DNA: TGCAGTGCCCTCCCTACGTTCTTT
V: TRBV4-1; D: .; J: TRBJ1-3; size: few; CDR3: CASSQGGRNTIYF; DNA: TGCGCCAGCAGCCAAGGAGGTAGAAACACCATATATTTT
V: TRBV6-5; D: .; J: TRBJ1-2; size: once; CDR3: CASSLDRYDGYTF; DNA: TGTGCCAGCAGTCTGGACCGATATGATGGCTACACCTTC
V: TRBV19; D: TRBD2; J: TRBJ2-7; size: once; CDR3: CASSSLSGRIFYEQYF; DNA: TGTGCCAGTAGCAGTCTTAGCGGGAGGATCTTTTACGAGCAGTACTTC
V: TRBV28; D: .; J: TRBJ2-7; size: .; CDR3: CASRYLGAGTGTLHEQYF; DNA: TGTGCCAGCAGGTATTTGGGGGCAGGGACCGGGACCCTCCACGAGCAGTACTTC
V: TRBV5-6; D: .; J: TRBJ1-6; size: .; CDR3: CASSPSRGGVAYNSPLHF; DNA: TGTGCCAGCAGCCCCTCGAGGGGGGGAGTCGCCTATAATTCACCCCTCCACTTT
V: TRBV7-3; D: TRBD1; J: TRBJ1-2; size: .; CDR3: CASSQDRAYGYTF; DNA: TGTGCCAGCAGCCAGGACAGGGCCTATGGCTACACCTTC
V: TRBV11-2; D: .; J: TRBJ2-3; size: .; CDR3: CASSLDSTTQYF; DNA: TGTGCCAGCAGCTTAGACTCAACTACGCAGTATTTT
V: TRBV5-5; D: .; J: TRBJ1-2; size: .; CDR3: CASSLTTDSYGYTF; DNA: TGTGCCAGCAGCTTGACGACAGACAGCTATGGCTACACCTTC
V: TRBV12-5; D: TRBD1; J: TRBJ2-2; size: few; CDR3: CASGFKQGAYGELFF; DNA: TGTGCTAGTGGTTTCAAACAGGGGGCCTACGGGGAGCTGTTTTTT
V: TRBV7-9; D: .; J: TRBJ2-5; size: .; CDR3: CASSTGGLATETQYF; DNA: TGTGCCAGCAGCACAGGAGGGCTAGCAACAGAGACCCAGTACTTC
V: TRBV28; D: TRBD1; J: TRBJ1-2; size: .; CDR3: CASSITGDYGYTF; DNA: TGTGCCAGCAGTATAACAGGGGACTATGGCTACACCTTC
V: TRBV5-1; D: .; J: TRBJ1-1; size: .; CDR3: CASSLRGTEAFF; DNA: TGCGCCAGCAGCTTGAGGGGCACTGAAGCTTTCTTT
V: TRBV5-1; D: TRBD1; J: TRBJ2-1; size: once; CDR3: CASSQDRFGEQFF; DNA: TGCGCCAGCAGCCAGGACAGGTTTGGGGAGCAGTTCTTC
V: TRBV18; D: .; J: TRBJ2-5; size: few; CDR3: CASSPVRGSETQYF; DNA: TGTGCCAGCTCACCCGTACGGGGCTCGGAGACCCAGTACTTC
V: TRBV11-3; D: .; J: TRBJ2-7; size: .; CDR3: CASSLGQSSFGRDEQYF; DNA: TGTGCCAGTTCACTAGGGCAAAGTAGTTTTGGCCGGGACGAGCAGTACTTC
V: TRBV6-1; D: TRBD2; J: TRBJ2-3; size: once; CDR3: CASSGEGRSTDTQYF; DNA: TGTGCCAGCAGTGGGGAGGGGCGGTCCACAGATACGCAGTATTTT
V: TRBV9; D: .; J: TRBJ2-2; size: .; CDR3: CASSVEGSLSGELFF; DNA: TGTGCCAGCAGCGTAGAGGGCTCCCTTTCCGGGGAGCTGTTTTTT
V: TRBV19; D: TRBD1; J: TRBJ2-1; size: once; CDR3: CASVRSTGQGNEQFF; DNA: TGTGCCAGTGTTAGATCCACCGGACAGGGGAATGAGCAGTTCTTC
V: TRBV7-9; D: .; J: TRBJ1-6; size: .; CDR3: CASSFMGDSPLHF; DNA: TGTGCCAGCAGCTTCATGGGGGATTCACCCCTCCACTTT
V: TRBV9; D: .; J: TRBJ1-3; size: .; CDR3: CASGSLGTGNTIYF; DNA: TGTGCCAGCGGATCGCTGGGGACCGGAAACACCATATATTTT
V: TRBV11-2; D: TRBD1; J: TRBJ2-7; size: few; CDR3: CASGPGQIYEQYF; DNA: TGTGCCAGCGGACCGGGACAGATATACGAGCAGTACTTC
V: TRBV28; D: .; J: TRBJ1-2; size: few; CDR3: CASSQAPTSKSGYTF; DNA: TGTGCCAGCAGCCAAGCGCCAACTTCTAAATCTGGCTACACCTTC
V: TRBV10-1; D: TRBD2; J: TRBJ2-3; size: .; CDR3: CASRIAGGLDTQYF; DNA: TGCGCCAGCAGAATAGCGGGGGGGCTGGATACGCAGTATTTT
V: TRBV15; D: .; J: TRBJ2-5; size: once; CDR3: CATSRDPRDRETQYF; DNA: TGTGCCACCAGCAGAGATCCGAGGGACCGGGAGACCCAGTACTTC
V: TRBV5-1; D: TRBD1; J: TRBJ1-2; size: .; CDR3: CASSSRDSYGYTF; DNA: TGCGCCAGCAGCTCCCGGGACAGCTATGGCTACACCTTC
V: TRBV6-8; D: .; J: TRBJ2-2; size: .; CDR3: CATTPGTTTGELFF; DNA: TGTGCCACTACCCCTGGGACAACCACCGGGGAGCTGTTTTTT
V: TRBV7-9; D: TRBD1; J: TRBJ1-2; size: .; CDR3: CASSVRDRGPSGYTF; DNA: TGTGCCAGCAGCGTCCGGGACAGGGGGCCCTCCGGCTACACCTTC
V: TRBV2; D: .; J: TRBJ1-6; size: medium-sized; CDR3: CASSETTSSPLHF; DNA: TGTGCCAGCAGTGAAACCACCAGTTCACCCCTCCACTTT
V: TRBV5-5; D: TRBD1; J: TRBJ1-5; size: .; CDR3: CASSLSQGAFQPQHF; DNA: TGTGCCAGCAGCTTAAGCCAGGGGGCTTTTCAGCCCCAGCATTTT
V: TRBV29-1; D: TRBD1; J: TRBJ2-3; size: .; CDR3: CSVGQGLPTDTQYF; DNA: TGCAGCGTCGGACAGGGACTCCCCACAGATACGCAGTATTTT
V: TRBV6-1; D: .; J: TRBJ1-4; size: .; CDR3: CASSEWGQTNEKLFF; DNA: TGTGCCAGCAGTGAATGGGGACAAACTAATGAAAAACTGTTTTTT
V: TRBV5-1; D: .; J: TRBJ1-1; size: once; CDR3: CASRYRVSENTEAFF; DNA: TGCGCCAGCAGGTACCGGGTTTCGGAGAACACTGAAGCTTTCTTT
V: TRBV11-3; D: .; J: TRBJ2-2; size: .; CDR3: CASSLGQGHGELFF; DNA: TGTGCCAGCAGCTTAGGGCAGGGCCACGGGGAGCTGTTTTTT
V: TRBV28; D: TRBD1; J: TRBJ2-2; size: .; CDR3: CASSPPRGLDRGRTGELFF; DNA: TGTGCCAGCAGTCCTCCCAGAGGATTGGACAGGGGGAGAACCGGGGAGCTGTTTTTT
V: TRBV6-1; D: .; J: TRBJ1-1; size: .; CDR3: CASSEGPWNTEAFF; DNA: TGTGCCAGCAGTGAAGGGCCGTGGAACACTGAAGCTTTCTTT
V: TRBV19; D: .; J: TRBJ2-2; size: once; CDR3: CASYRGGDTGELFF; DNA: TGTGCCAGCTACAGGGGAGGGGACACCGGGGAGCTGTTTTTT
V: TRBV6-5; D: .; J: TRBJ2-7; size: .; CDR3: CASSDLVAYEQYF; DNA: TGTGCCAGCAGTGACTTGGTGGCCTACGAGCAGTACTTC
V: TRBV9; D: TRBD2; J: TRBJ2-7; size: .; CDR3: CASSVTGGRYEQYF; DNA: TGTGCCAGCAGCGTAACGGGGGGAAGATACGAGCAGTACTTC